This T cell receptor (beta chain) was sequenced during a study of blood T cell repertoires in COVID-19 (dated by TCRdb to the early 2020s). For the study in its entirety: The collaborator samples originated in the United States, Italy and Spain and spanned the acute and convalescent phases of COVID-19. Sample metadata almost always included a de-identified subject ID, COVID-19 status, age in years and sex. The samples were drawn from the first 160 participants of the ongoing ImmuneRACE study and from 1,254 subjects provided by 6 global collaborators. HLA class I and class II types, where available, came from metadata supplied by the sample provider rather than from assay-based typing. Deeply sampled blood TCRbeta repertoires from subjects exposed to, actively infected with, or recovered from COVID-19 were included in the dataset. The prospective study material was composed of cDNA or gDNA derived from T cells, B-cell-depleted T cells, or PBMCs. The repertoires were released in a freely available public database intended as a resource for research on the immune response to SARS-CoV-2. Study-wide conclusions, independent of this receptor: The quantity of clinical and demographic metadata differed by source and by participant and was supplied without curation.

Participants in the prospective study were enrolled through a virtual design, were aged roughly 18 to 90 years, and lived in roughly 24 United States geographic areas. In the prospective study, cohorts were assigned on the basis of participant-reported clinical history obtained from a screening survey and a study questionnaire. Mobile phlebotomists in the prospective study collected whole blood, serum and a nasopharyngeal or oropharyngeal swab from every participant. Additional blood draws and questionnaires over an approximately 2-month period could optionally be provided by prospective study participants. Before DNA extraction, prospective study blood samples were shipped either frozen or at room temperature. TCRbeta CDR3 regions were amplified from genomic DNA by means of the immunoSEQ Assay, a bias-controlled multiplex PCR. Under the source paper's analysis protocol: The number of nucleated cells in each sample was estimated by amplification of reference gene primers within the assay. Sequence reads were collapsed and filtered to measure the absolute abundance of every unique TCRbeta CDR3 rearrangement. For each sample, productive Simpson clonality was calculated as the square root of Simpson's diversity index over productive rearrangements. The table comes from immuneACCESS by way of TCRdb, which keeps in-frame sequences with V and J called. Part of the clones is missing from these tables; in studies checked, under half for an unresolved V gene and the rest for unknown reasons. Clone size and V and J calls were adopted from that table, with D and trimming inferred from the DNA. Present in this sample are fewer than 500,000 clones, about 85% of which were seen just once. About 2.1% of the sample is in the top ten clones.

Spanning cysteine to phenylalanine, the CDR3 consists of 15 amino acids. The sequence is cut down to CDR3 DNA, 45 bases in frame from base 1. For this chain, trimming is 2 bases at the V end and 4 bases at the J end, and the number of junction bases without a gene match is 3. For CDR1 and CDR2, the germline V gene lists SNHLY and FYNNEI. Turning to this clone: The target of this receptor is not known. No quality values exist for individual bases; no much larger clone is one base distant.

The specimen was PBMCs or T cells enriched from blood (not recorded which). The chain couples TRBV2 to TRBJ1-3; TRBD1 matches 9 bases in the middle. The TCR was taken from a woman younger than 30 with acute COVID-19. In nucleotide form, the sequence is TGTGCCAGCAGTGAAATGACAGGGGGGGGAAACACCATATATTTT. Its protein is CASSEMTGGGNTIYF. The variable domain in full, with residues beyond the CDR3 obtained from the reference TRBV2 and TRBJ1-3 genes, is EPEVTQTPSHQVTQMGQEVILRCVPISNHLYFYWYRQILGQKVEFLVSFYNNEISEKSEIFDDQFSVERPDGSNFTLKIRSTKLEDSAMYFCASSEMTGGGNTIYFGEGSWLTVV.